Shown below are 22 T cell receptor beta chains from a single sample sequenced in a study of cytomegalovirus exposure and HLA in healthy donors. The repertoire was sequenced with immunoSEQ multiplex PCR; TCRdb's copy has only in-frame clones and lacks some. The sample has more than 95,000 clones, 88% seen once. Specimen: PBMCs. The receptors shown here come from a young man in good health and CMV-seropositive.

This chain uses TRBV4-3 with TRBJ1-1, with a possible D match to TRBD1 (6 bases). The CDR3 sequence is 15 residues long. The V end was cut by 1 base, the J end by 6 bases, with 15 bases between. Looked up from germline, CDR1 is LGHNA and CDR2 is YSLEER. CDR3 sequence (DNA): TGCGCCAGCAGCCAAGGGGCAGGGGAGTCTGCTGAAGCTTTCTTT. This sequence encodes CASSQGAGESAEAFF.

This clone was seen once. The gene calls are TRBV7-9 and TRBJ2-2; tentative D call: TRBD2 (6 bases). V shed 5 bases and J shed 13 bases, with 20 bases lying between them. This CDR3 is 14 amino acids long. Germline assignment: CDR1 SEHNR and CDR2 FQNEAQ (reference sequence). In nucleotides, the CDR3 is TGTGCCAGCAGCAGGGGACTCCCCCCGGTGGTGCTGTTTTTT. Protein: CASSRGLPPVVLFF.

The V and J genes are TRBV27 and TRBJ2-1, with a weak D call TRBD2 (7 bases). CDR1 is MNHEY and CDR2 is SMNVEV in the germline V gene (reference sequence). The ends were cut back, 8 bases at V and 7 bases at J, with 18 bases in the middle. The CDR3 spans 14 residues. The CDR3 nucleotides read TGTGCCAGCCGAATGACAGAGGGGGGGAATGAGCAGTTCTTC. It specifies CASRMTEGGNEQFF.

The genes are TRBV7-2 and TRBJ2-3, with D possibly matching TRBD2 (5 bases). Trimming stripped 2 bases from V and 10 bases from J, with 10 bases between. There are 12 residues in the CDR3. Germline V CDR1 and CDR2: SGHTA, FQGNSA. DNA for the CDR3: TGTGCCAGCAGCTTAACCCCGGAGGCGCAGTATTTT. Its translation: CASSLTPEAQYF.

V gene TRBV6-5 combines with J gene TRBJ2-4, with 9 positions matching TRBD1. V lost 9 bases to trimming and J lost 9 bases; unmatched junction nucleotides: 6. Germline-derived CDR1 and CDR2 are MNHEY and SVGAGI. This CDR3 is 12 amino acids long. CDR3 sequence (DNA): TGTGCCAGTCAACAGGGGGCAGGCATTCAGTACTTC. Its protein product is CASQQGAGIQYF.

The V gene is TRBV7-2, the J gene TRBJ2-1, with 12 bases that match TRBD2. CDR1 is SGHTA, CDR2 FQGNSA, per germline. V shed 1 base and J 9 bases; nucleotides not matched to a gene: 4. CDR3 length: 15 residues. CDR3 coding DNA: TGTGCCAGCAGCTTAGGTCTAGCGGGGGGGCTTGAGCAGTTCTTC. Its translation: CASSLGLAGGLEQFF.

The sample holds one count of this clone. The V call is TRBV6-6, the J call TRBJ1-1; D perhaps matches TRBD1 (5 bases). CDR1 and CDR2 from the germline V gene are MNHNY and SVGAGI (reference sequence). The length of the CDR3 is 15 residues. V was shortened by 0 bases and J by 5 bases, with 13 bases between the two germline ends. CDR3 in amino acids: CASSYSGGGSTEAFF. In DNA form, the CDR3 reads TGTGCCAGCAGTTACTCTGGGGGGGGTTCGACTGAAGCTTTCTTT.

This clone appeared once. This chain connects TRBV5-1 to TRBJ1-1; 9 nucleotides align to TRBD1. In germline, CDR1 is SGHRS, CDR2 YFSETQ. J lost 2 bases, V lost 4 bases, and 3 bases had no gene match. This CDR3 contains 14 residues. For the CDR3, the DNA is TGCGCCAGCAGCAAACAGGGGGCTAACACTGAAGCTTTCTTT. This codes for CASSKQGANTEAFF.

The chain is built from TRBV21-1 and TRBJ2-7; the table calls TRBD1, which could not be checked here. TRBV21-1 is given as a pseudogene. This CDR3 has 15 residues. The CDR3 loop reads CASSKGGTGGYEQYF. CDR3 DNA sequence: TGTGCCAGCAGCAAAGGGGGGACAGGGGGCTACGAGCAGTACTTC.

The gene calls are TRBV10-3 and TRBJ1-2, with 8 positions matching TRBD1. This CDR3 has 14 amino acids. From germline, CDR1 is ENHRY and CDR2 SYGVKD. Germline trimming cut 6 bases from V and 3 bases from J; bases unmatched to any gene: 6. This CDR3 reads CAIRKGQADYGYTF. The CDR3 DNA reads as TGTGCCATCAGAAAGGGACAGGCCGACTATGGCTACACCTTC.

The V call is TRBV4-1, the J call TRBJ2-7, with 10 bases aligning to TRBD2. Germline V CDR1 and CDR2: MGHRA, YSYEKL. CDR3 size: 14 residues. Unmatched junction bases numbered 1, after V lost 2 bases and J lost 3 bases. CDR3 bases: TGCGCCAGCAGCCAATGGACTAGCGGCTACGAGCAGTACTTC. This translates into CASSQWTSGYEQYF.

This sequence joins TRBV7-8 and TRBJ2-7, with 14 bases matching TRBD2. Germline CDR1 and CDR2: SGHVS and FQNEAQ. After removal of 6 bases from V and 8 bases from J, the junction contained 12 bases not matched to a gene. CDR3 size: 16 residues. This CDR3 is CASSLTSGGATSQQYF. CDR3 sequence (DNA): TGTGCCAGCAGTCTGACTAGCGGGGGGGCTACTTCGCAGCAGTACTTC.

The chain uses TRBV5-3 and TRBJ1-5; the match to TRBD1 covers 7 bases. TRBV5-3 is an ORF, with its function uncertain. V was clipped by 1 base and J by 0 bases; unmatched bases: 10. This CDR3 has 18 residues. The CDR3 DNA reads as TGTGCCAGAAGCTTGAACAGGGGTGGTGTATTTAGCAATCAGCCCCAGCATTTT. This translates into CARSLNRGGVFSNQPQHF.

This chain links TRBV5-1 with TRBJ2-1, with 8 positions matching TRBD1. CDR1 and CDR2 from the germline V gene are SGHRS and YFSETQ. The CDR3 is 16 residues long. V shed 2 bases, J shed 8 bases, and the junction held 12 bases outside the gene matches. The CDR3 coding sequence is TGCGCCAGCAGCTTATCCCCAGGGGGCGCGAGGGATGAGCAGTTCTTC. It encodes CASSLSPGGARDEQFF.

The V call is TRBV4-2, the J call TRBJ2-7; 7 bases are a match to TRBD1. V dropped 2 bases and J dropped 2; count of bases not matched to a gene: 12. The CDR3 is 17 residues long. CDR1 and CDR2 (germline): LGHNA, YNFKEQ. CDR3 DNA sequence: TGTGCCAGCAGCCAATCGTCCAACAGGGGCCTTCCCTACGAGCAGTACTTC. Its protein is CASSQSSNRGLPYEQYF.

The V call is TRBV7-9, the J call TRBJ1-6, with 7 bases fitting TRBD1. V trimming: 8 bases; J trimming: 10 bases; junction bases outside the gene matches: 8. This CDR3 comprises 13 residues. Germline CDR1 and CDR2: SEHNR and FQNEAQ (reference sequence). CDR3 coding DNA: TGTGCCAGCGACGAAGGGGGCTCCTCACCCCTCCACTTT. As protein: CASDEGGSSPLHF. Together with reference TRBV7-9 and TRBJ1-6, the CDR3 gives the full variable domain: DTGVSQNPRHKITKRGQNVTFRCDPISEHNRLYWYRQTLGQGPEFLTYFQNEAQLEKSRLLSDRFSAERPKGSFSTLEIQRTEQGDSAMYLCASDEGGSSPLHFGNGTRLTVT.

The genes are TRBV7-8 and TRBJ1-2; a weak D match, TRBD1 (6 bases). This CDR3 is built from 17 residues. Between the trimmed V and J ends, which lost 1 base and 2 bases, there was a span of 17 bases. Germline values: CDR1 SGHVS, CDR2 FQNEAQ. CDR3 protein: CASSLVRSRQGNYGYTF. The DNA for the CDR3 is TGTGCCAGCAGCTTAGTACGGTCGAGGCAGGGGAACTATGGCTACACCTTC.

This chain uses TRBV4-3 with TRBJ1-4; D perhaps matches TRBD1 (5 bases). The CDR3 is 17 residues long. Germline CDR1 and CDR2: LGHNA and YSLEER. V was trimmed by 3 bases and J by 0 bases, leaving 14 bases between them. The CDR3 sequence: CASSHRGFSATNEKLFF. CDR3 in DNA: TGCGCCAGCAGCCACCGGGGGTTTAGCGCAACTAATGAAAAACTGTTTTTT.

This sequence joins TRBV4-2 and TRBJ2-5, with 9 bases lining up with TRBD1. CDR1 and CDR2 from the germline V gene are LGHNA and YNFKEQ. Unmatched junction bases numbered 3, after V lost 4 bases and J lost 0 bases. The CDR3 is made up of 15 amino acids. The CDR3: CASSPDRGDQETQYF. DNA of the CDR3: TGTGCCAGCAGCCCGGACAGGGGAGACCAAGAGACCCAGTACTTC.

The chain joins TRBV5-1 to TRBJ2-1, with D possibly matching TRBD1 (7 bases). CDR1 and CDR2 (germline): SGHRS, YFSETQ. The CDR3 extends over 15 amino acids. Trimming removed 5 bases at V and 4 bases at J, with 16 bases between. The CDR3 loop is CASRTGEGAYNEQFF. The DNA for the CDR3 is TGCGCCAGCAGAACGGGAGAGGGGGCATACAATGAGCAGTTCTTC. Full variable domain (remainder filled in from reference TRBV5-1 and TRBJ2-1): KAGVTQTPRYLIKTRGQQVTLSCSPISGHRSVSWYQQTPGQGLQFLFEYFSETQRNKGNFPGRFSGRQFSNSRSEMNVSTLELGDSALYLCASRTGEGAYNEQFFGPGTRLTVL.

This CDR3 is CASSPLGQGNTEAFF. In DNA, the CDR3 is TGTGCCAGCTCGCCCCTGGGACAGGGGAACACTGAAGCTTTCTTT. The V gene is TRBV18, the J gene TRBJ1-1, with TRBD1 identical over 9 bases. The CDR3 has 15 amino acids. V lost 6 bases and J lost 1; bases outside the gene matches: 6. CDR1 KGHSH and CDR2 LQKENI come from the germline V gene. The full variable domain, in which reference TRBV18 and TRBJ1-1 provide the parts outside the CDR3, is NAGVMQNPRHLVRRRGQEARLRCSPMKGHSHVYWYRQLPEEGLKFMVYLQKENIIDESGMPKERFSAEFPKEGPSILRIQQVVRGDSAAYFCASSPLGQGNTEAFFGQGTRLTVV.

The chain couples TRBV10-1 to TRBJ1-1; no clear D gene. The CDR3 sequence is 14 residues long. The V end lost 0 bases, the J end lost 1 base, and 6 bases lay between the germline ends. Germline CDR1 reads WNHNN; CDR2 reads SYGVQD (reference sequence). The CDR3 nucleotides read TGCGCCAGCAGTGAGTCCCGGGGGAACACTGAAGCTTTCTTT. Protein sequence: CASSESRGNTEAFF.